This TCR beta chain was obtained from a study of beta chain features in type 1 diabetes. For the study at large: Comparable age, gender and cell yields were observed in patients relative to healthy donors.

This CDR3 contains 14 residues. Between the trimmed V and J ends, which lost 1 base and 7 bases, there was a span of 14 bases. The V gene's germline CDR1 is SGHNT and CDR2 YENEEA. This clone was seen only a few times. Reverse transcribing all isolated RNA meant expressed TCRB transcripts were sequenced. The table came from immunoSEQ multiplex PCR; TCRdb's copy has only in-frame clones and leaves some out. The profile shows 150,000 or so clones, about a tenth of them singletons. The sequencing input was central memory CD4+ T cells from blood. The chain links TRBV11-3 to TRBJ2-7; a possible D gene is TRBD1 (6 bases). The receptor was derived from a man younger than 30 in good health. The CDR3 DNA sequence: TGTGCCAGCAGCTTAGGAGACAGGAGTTCTGAGCAGTACTTC. Encoded protein: CASSLGDRSSEQYF.